This TCR beta chain stems from a study of PD-1 blockade in classical Hodgkin lymphoma. Study-level points and caveats: Possible causes of repertoire differences, disease activity or prior therapy, remain undefined. TCR diversity at baseline was reported to be reduced in newly diagnosed patients relative to healthy donors.

With respect to this clone: Its specificity is unknown.

The CDR3 extends over 14 amino acids. V shed 5 bases, J shed 4 bases, and the junction held 3 bases outside the gene matches. Germline V lookup: CDR1 MNHEY, CDR2 SMNVEV (reference sequence). Some clones are missing from TCRdb's copy, which holds only in-frame ones; the method was immunoSEQ multiplex PCR. In the table there are around 29,000 clones, 89% of which are singletons. Specified time point: newly diagnosed, previously untreated cHL patient sample. Thawed PBMCs underwent magnetic negative selection to yield purified CD4+ T cells. It was PBMCs in newly diagnosed, untreated classical Hodgkin lymphoma that served as comparison.

The sample consisted of CD4+ T cells from blood. The V and J genes are TRBV27 and TRBJ2-2; 8 bases match TRBD1. The TCR was taken from a human donor with classical Hodgkin lymphoma. CDR3 region: CASSDRGGTGELFF. Here the CDR3 DNA reads TGTGCCAGCAGTGACAGGGGCGGCACCGGGGAGCTGTTTTTT.